This is a list of T cell receptor beta chains from one sample in a study of vaccination and CD4 T cells after COVID-19. What these receptors recognize is not known. MiXCR, applied by TCRdb to the PCR reads, yields one record per CDR3 protein. Of around 18,000 distinct CDR3 sequences listed, about 51% are singletons. The sample was CD4+ T cells from blood, cultured in vitro, taken about 7 months after SARS-CoV-2 vaccination. These receptors were obtained from a human donor who had recovered from COVID-19. The CDR3 runs from the conserved cysteine through the conserved F or W. The size field is filled for only some rows; it gives once, few, many or a size class.

v_call	j_call	clone_size	cdr3_aa
TRBV4-1	TRBJ2-5	-	CASSPTESGGGETQYF
TRBV20-1	TRBJ2-3	-	CSARDRSRDTQDTQYF
TRBV7-9	TRBJ2-3	-	CASSLAPSGGTDTQYF
TRBV24-1	TRBJ1-2	-	CATSKVPFWGYTF
TRBV7-9	TRBJ1-1	few	CASSPRQAWRTEAFF
TRBV7-2	TRBJ2-5	few	CASSLAGVVETQYF
TRBV7-8	TRBJ2-7	few	CASSLFDVRLTYEQYF
TRBV7-2	TRBJ2-5	-	CASSRLGAPETQYF
TRBV20-1	TRBJ2-5	few	CSARDLARETQYF
TRBV7-3	TRBJ2-3	-	CASSLRDSTDTQYF
TRBV11-2	TRBJ2-1	-	CASSPGLAGYNEQFF
TRBV2	TRBJ1-5	-	CASSLTRRVVYQPQHF
TRBV2	TRBJ1-6	-	CASRNGGGGSPLHF
TRBV20-1	TRBJ2-5	-	CSASNPRQTQETQYF
TRBV15	TRBJ2-7	once	CATSRERYEQYF
TRBV5-5	TRBJ2-1	once	CASSTPTAPGNSYNEQFF
TRBV6-1	TRBJ2-2	few	CASSFAQNTGELFF